The 17 T cell receptor beta chains below were found in one sample sequenced in a study of post-analysis software for immune sequencing data. No antigens are known for them. Whole-study results and caveats: Four to six TRBV segments, including TRBV5-6, TRBV5-1 and TRBV20-1, were more frequent in patients than controls.

Tagging with unique molecular identifiers was a feature of the TCR beta cDNA libraries. TCRdb analysed the PCR reads with MiXCR anew, one entry per CDR3 protein. The data contain around 190,000 distinct CDR3 sequences, 25% to 35% of them singletons. Sequenced: blood. The receptors derive from a girl aged 2 to 17 with multiple sclerosis.

V and J are TRBV28 and TRBJ2-7; D might be TRBD2 (5 bases). The CDR3 has 14 residues. The germline V gene has CDR1 MDHEN and CDR2 SYDVKM. V shed 6 bases and J shed 7 bases, with 19 bases lying between them. CDR3 region: CASRLGGWRNEQYF. DNA of the CDR3: TGTGCCAGCAGGCTAGGCGGGTGGAGGAATGAGCAGTACTTC.

This clonotype was seen ten or more times. This chain links TRBV4-2 with TRBJ2-1; D gene unclear. Trimming removed 3 bases from V and 9 bases from J, with 24 bases in between. The CDR3 runs 17 residues. Germline CDR1 is LGHNA and CDR2 is YNFKEQ. The CDR3 protein is CASSHNPSTAGVGEQFF. DNA of the CDR3: TGTGCCAGCAGCCACAACCCTTCGACTGCTGGCGTCGGTGAGCAGTTCTTC.

The chain recombines TRBV6-1 with TRBJ2-7; 7 bases map to TRBD1. The germline V gene has CDR1 MNHNS and CDR2 SASEGT. Trimming cost V 5 bases and J 0 bases; bases outside gene matches: 10. The length of the CDR3 is 16 residues. CDR3 DNA: TGTGCCAGCAGTCAGGGGACAGCCATGAGCTCCTACGAGCAGTACTTC. It is translated as CASSQGTAMSSYEQYF.

This clonotype was seen many times. The chain uses TRBV29-1 and TRBJ1-1, with D possibly matching TRBD1 (6 bases). CDR3 length equals 13 residues. V was cut by 4 bases and J by 0 bases, with 9 bases left in between. CDR1 and CDR2 (germline): SQVTM, ANQGSEA. The CDR3 reads CSVGTVMNTEAFF. The DNA of the CDR3 is TGCAGCGTTGGGACAGTCATGAACACTGAAGCTTTCTTT.

To note about this clonotype: A much larger clone differs from this one at a single base, so this may be a read error. The V call is TRBV20-1, the J call TRBJ2-7; no clear D gene. Trimming removed 7 bases at V and 0 bases at J, with 7 bases between. The CDR3 is made up of 11 amino acids. CDR1 DFQATT and CDR2 SNEGSKA come from the germline V gene (reference sequence). Written as DNA, the CDR3 is TGCAGTGTTGCAGACTCCTACGAGCAGTACTTC. Amino acid sequence: CSVADSYEQYF.

This clonotype has just one count. A much larger clone differs from this one at a single base, so this may be a read error. The chain recombines TRBV20-1 with TRBJ1-2; the match to TRBD1 covers 8 bases. This CDR3 has 12 amino acids. Germline V CDR1 and CDR2: DFQATT, SNEGSKA (reference sequence). V lost 7 bases to trimming and J lost 6 bases; unmatched junction nucleotides: 7. CDR3 nucleotide sequence: TGCAGTGGTGTCAGGGGGCCCGATGGCTACACCTTC. It codes for CSGVRGPDGYTF.

With respect to this clonotype: Just one base apart from a much larger clone, this may be a read error. In DNA form, the CDR3 reads TGCAGTGCTAGGGTGGCTAGCGGGGACAGTGAGCAGTTCTTC. Its protein is CSARVASGDSEQFF. The V call is TRBV20-1, the J call TRBJ2-1; 9 nucleotides agree with TRBD2. The germline gives CDR1 DFQATT, CDR2 SNEGSKA (reference sequence). This CDR3 spans 14 amino acids. Trimming cost V 3 bases and J 9 bases; bases outside gene matches: 9.

This clonotype has at least ten counts. CDR3 protein: CASSLGQEFYEQYF. The CDR3, as DNA: TGCGCCAGCAGCTTGGGGCAGGAGTTCTACGAGCAGTACTTC. This chain links TRBV5-1 with TRBJ2-7; the D is unclear. The CDR3 totals 14 residues. With 0 bases removed from V and 3 bases from J, the gap between germline ends came to 10 bases. In germline, CDR1 is SGHRS, CDR2 YFSETQ.

Concerning this clonotype itself: A read error is possible here, since a much larger clone lies one base away. The rearrangement uses TRBV28 and TRBJ2-1; D gene ambiguous. CDR1 and CDR2 (germline): MDHEN, SYDVKM. V was cut by 6 bases and J by 12 bases, with 12 bases left in between. CDR3 size: 11 residues. The CDR3: CASRNREGQFF. The CDR3 nucleotides read TGTGCCAGCAGGAATAGGGAAGGGCAGTTCTTC.

This clonotype showed up many times. CDR3 sequence: CASSATGLTRVNEQFF. The CDR3 coding sequence is TGTGCCAGCAGTGCGACCGGGCTCACGAGAGTAAATGAGCAGTTCTTC. The chain recombines TRBV6-2 or TRBV6-3 with TRBJ2-1; D gene unclear. Looked up from germline, CDR1 is MNHEY and CDR2 is SVGEGT. CDR3 length equals 16 residues. Trimming cost V 5 bases and J 7 bases, with 21 bases left between them.

This clonotype showed up many times. This chain joins TRBV27 and TRBJ2-7; 10 bases map to TRBD2. The CDR3 loop spans 16 amino acids. V trimming: 5 bases; J trimming: 3 bases; junction bases outside the gene matches: 10. Germline V lookup: CDR1 MNHEY, CDR2 SMNVEV (reference sequence). CDR3 loop: CASSRPTSGPYYEQYF. CDR3 coding DNA: TGTGCCAGCAGTCGGCCGACTAGCGGGCCGTACTACGAGCAGTACTTC.

The V call is TRBV7-9, the J call TRBJ2-5; D ambiguous. The CDR3 is made up of 14 amino acids. Trimming left V 3 bases short and J 0 bases short, with 8 bases between. Germline-derived CDR1 and CDR2 are SEHNR and FQNEAQ (reference sequence). The CDR3 DNA follows: TGTGCCAGCAGCTTTTTCACAGACCAAGAGACCCAGTACTTC. Residues: CASSFFTDQETQYF.

This clonotype was detected only a few times. The chain links TRBV3-1 to TRBJ2-7; 9 bases are a match to TRBD1. Germline-derived CDR1 and CDR2 are LGHDT and YNNKEL (reference sequence). The V segment lost 6 bases and the J segment 4 bases; nucleotides outside the gene matches: 7. This CDR3 contains 14 residues. This CDR3 is CASSQQGAGYEQYF. CDR3 coding DNA: TGTGCCAGCAGTCAACAGGGGGCGGGGTACGAGCAGTACTTC.

This clonotype was found a few times. This chain connects TRBV15 to TRBJ1-4, with a weak D call TRBD1 (5 bases). Trimming pared 8 bases from V and 3 bases from J, leaving 16 bases between. CDR3 length: 15 residues. Germline CDR1 is LNHNV and CDR2 is YYDKDF (reference sequence). The CDR3 DNA follows: TGTGCCACCGGCACATTACAGGAGGCTAATGAAAAACTGTTTTTT. Its translation is CATGTLQEANEKLFF.

This clonotype was detected a few times. CDR3 in DNA: TGCGCCAGCAGCGCGGGCAGGGCCGACCACGAGCAGTACTTC. Protein sequence: CASSAGRADHEQYF. The chain employs TRBV5-1 and TRBJ2-7; D is perhaps TRBD1 or TRBD2 (5 bases each). Germline CDR1 is SGHRS and CDR2 is YFSETQ. The CDR3 has 14 amino acids. V lost 4 bases, J lost 5 bases, and 16 bases lay in between. The whole variable domain, filled in from reference TRBV5-1 and TRBJ2-7, reads KAGVTQTPRYLIKTRGQQVTLSCSPISGHRSVSWYQQTPGQGLQFLFEYFSETQRNKGNFPGRFSGRQFSNSRSEMNVSTLELGDSALYLCASSAGRADHEQYFGPGTRLTVT.

The V and J genes are TRBV6-6 and TRBJ2-1; D remains unclear. The germline gives CDR1 MNHNY, CDR2 SVGAGI (reference sequence). This CDR3 region has 15 residues. V was cut by 0 bases and J by 5 bases, with 11 bases left in between. The CDR3 DNA is TGTGCCAGCAGTTACTCGGCGCAGGCGGACAATGAGCAGTTCTTC. Its translation: CASSYSAQADNEQFF.

There are many counts of this clonotype. V and J are TRBV29-1 and TRBJ1-2; D not certain. Germline V gene lookup returns CDR1 SQVTM and CDR2 ANQGSEA. The CDR3 sequence is 10 residues long. Trimming took 5 bases from V and 2 from J, leaving 3 bases between them. CDR3: CSVLNYGYTF. CDR3 sequence (DNA): TGCAGCGTTTTGAACTATGGCTACACCTTC.